The 29 T cell receptor beta chains reported below all come from one sample, sequenced in a study of cytomegalovirus exposure and HLA in healthy donors (dated 2017 in TCRdb). Receptor libraries were prepared by the immunoSEQ multiplex PCR assay. The multiplex PCR relied on a mix of 60 forward primers for TCR Vbeta segments and 13 reverse primers for TCR Jbeta segments. In TCRdb, the immuneACCESS table is reduced to in-frame sequences with V and J assigned. These tables do not hold every clone; where another copy was compared, an unresolved V gene accounts for under half, and the others remain unexplained. The sample profile shows about 180,000 clones; 70% to 80% of them were found once. The ten top clones hold 2.9% of the sample. Sequenced sample: PBMCs. The receptors were sampled from a male donor in good health and CMV-seronegative.

Only one count was recorded for this clone. The chain employs TRBV6-5 and TRBJ1-2; TRBD1 aligns across 10 bases. Germline V CDR1 and CDR2: MNHEY, SVGAGI. The V gene end was trimmed by 6 bases and the J gene end by 8 bases; junction bases not matched to a gene: 12. This CDR3 region has 15 residues. In nucleotides, the CDR3 is TGTGCCAGCAGAAGACCGGGACAGGGGTCTATCGGCTACACCTTC. Protein product: CASRRPGQGSIGYTF.

This rearrangement joins TRBV27 to TRBJ2-3; TRBD2 matches at 8 bases. Germline lookup yields CDR1 MNHEY and CDR2 SMNVEV (reference sequence). V dropped 7 bases and J dropped 3; count of bases not matched to a gene: 9. This CDR3 is 15 amino acids long. The CDR3 loop reads CASTKSGSLTDTQYF. CDR3 bases: TGTGCCAGCACCAAGAGCGGGAGTCTTACAGATACGCAGTATTTT.

This chain uses TRBV7-9 with TRBJ2-1, with D perhaps matching TRBD2 (7 bases). CDR3 size: 15 residues. CDR1 is SEHNR, CDR2 FQNEAQ, per germline (reference sequence). V lost 0 bases to trimming and J lost 4 bases, with 10 bases between them. In nucleotides, the CDR3 is TGTGCCAGCAGCTTAGCGGGGGGGCTATACAATGAGCAGTTCTTC. Protein product: CASSLAGGLYNEQFF.

Here the CDR3 reads CASIISSGGVRDTQYF. The DNA for the CDR3 is TGTGCCAGCATCATCTCTAGCGGGGGGGTTAGAGATACGCAGTATTTT. V usage is TRBV5-5 and J usage is TRBJ2-3, with 12 bases aligning to TRBD2. The length of the CDR3 is 16 residues. V gave up 6 bases and J gave up 5 bases; unmatched junction bases: 10. The germline V gene has CDR1 SGHKS and CDR2 YYEKEE (reference sequence).

The chain recombines TRBV5-6 with TRBJ2-5, with a tentative D call TRBD1 (6 bases). V lost 0 bases, J lost 4 bases, and 19 bases lay in between. Germline values: CDR1 SGHDT, CDR2 YYEEEE. The CDR3 covers 17 residues. The CDR3 DNA sequence: TGTGCCAGCAGCTTGGGGTTAGGGGGTGAGATGGCAGAGACCCAGTACTTC. As protein: CASSLGLGGEMAETQYF.

This clone was seen a handful of times. The chain is built from TRBV28 and TRBJ1-1; 8 nucleotides match TRBD1. The trim removed 6 bases at V and 4 bases at J, leaving 10 bases unmatched. Per the germline V gene, CDR1 is MDHEN and CDR2 is SYDVKM. CDR3 length: 15 amino acids. The CDR3 loop is CASSLDRVSITEAFF. CDR3 DNA sequence: TGTGCCAGCAGCCTGGACAGGGTATCGATCACTGAAGCTTTCTTT.

This clone was found a few times. V usage is TRBV27 and J usage is TRBJ2-1; TRBD2 matches 7 bases. Germline lookup yields CDR1 MNHEY and CDR2 SMNVEV (reference sequence). The CDR3 is 16 amino acids. V gave up 0 bases and J gave up 6 bases; unmatched junction bases: 8. The CDR3 here is CASSLSPSGSVNEQFF. CDR3 in DNA: TGTGCCAGCAGTTTATCTCCTAGCGGAAGCGTCAATGAGCAGTTCTTC.

The V and J genes are TRBV7-3 and TRBJ2-7; 12 bases line up with TRBD2. V trimming: 5 bases; J trimming: 5 bases; junction bases outside the gene matches: 7. This CDR3 has 15 residues. The germline V gene has CDR1 SGHTA and CDR2 FQGTGA. The CDR3 here is CASSEQGLAGDEQYF. In DNA, the CDR3 is TGTGCCAGCAGCGAACAGGGACTAGCGGGCGACGAGCAGTACTTC.

V usage is TRBV4-1 and J usage is TRBJ1-5, with D perhaps matching TRBD1 (5 bases). This CDR3 is 16 amino acids long. Trimming left V 0 bases short and J 3 bases short, with 12 bases between. Germline V lookup: CDR1 MGHRA, CDR2 YSYEKL. DNA for the CDR3: TGCGCCAGCAGCCAAGATACAGCAGGGCCCAATCAGCCCCAGCATTTT. This gives the protein CASSQDTAGPNQPQHF.

The V call is TRBV28, the J call TRBJ1-5; TRBD1 matches 9 bases. V lost 2 bases to trimming and J lost 4 bases; unmatched junction nucleotides: 3. The germline gives CDR1 MDHEN, CDR2 SYDVKM. The CDR3 sequence is 15 residues long. CDR3 amino acids: CASSLGQGPNQPQHF. The CDR3 nucleotides read TGTGCCAGCAGTTTAGGACAGGGGCCTAATCAGCCCCAGCATTTT.

The chain joins TRBV5-4 to TRBJ2-7; TRBD2 agrees at 8 bases. The ends lost 4 bases at V and 2 bases at J; junction bases unmatched: 11. The CDR3 consists of 16 residues. Germline-derived CDR1 and CDR2 are SGHNT and YYREEE (reference sequence). CDR3 in DNA: TGTGCCAGCAGCCGGGGGGGGTTGCGGGGGACCTACGAGCAGTACTTC. It codes for CASSRGGLRGTYEQYF.

This clone was observed a handful of times. The V call is TRBV4-1, the J call TRBJ1-6, with 7 nucleotides matching TRBD1. Germline CDR1 reads MGHRA; CDR2 reads YSYEKL. V lost 4 bases, J lost 5 bases, and 5 bases stayed unmatched. The CDR3 is made up of 15 amino acids. In nucleotides, the CDR3 is TGCGCCAGCAGCCGTACCGGGACAGATAATTCACCCCTCCACTTT. Its translation is CASSRTGTDNSPLHF.

V gene TRBV29-1 combines with J gene TRBJ1-2; no definite D call. This CDR3 is 11 amino acids long. V lost 5 bases and J 0 bases, leaving 4 bases between the germline ends. Germline CDR1 and CDR2: SQVTM and ANQGSEA. This chain's CDR3 is CSVYTNYGYTF. CDR3 sequence (DNA): TGCAGCGTTTACACTAACTATGGCTACACCTTC.

The chain couples TRBV5-4 to TRBJ1-1, with 7 bases that match TRBD1. With 4 bases clipped from V and 7 bases from J, the junction kept 7 bases outside the gene matches. Germline V CDR1 and CDR2: SGHNT, YYREEE (reference sequence). This CDR3 contains 13 residues. CDR3 sequence: CASSMTGSDEAFF. The CDR3 DNA reads TGTGCCAGCAGCATGACAGGGTCGGATGAAGCTTTCTTT.

V and J are TRBV27 and TRBJ2-7, with a possible D match to TRBD1 (5 bases). CDR3 size: 14 residues. CDR1 and CDR2 (germline): MNHEY, SMNVEV (reference sequence). V lost 1 base and J 0 bases, leaving 7 bases between the germline ends. In DNA form, the CDR3 reads TGTGCCAGCAGTTTATACCAGGGCTCCTACGAGCAGTACTTC. It yields the protein CASSLYQGSYEQYF.

Worth noting for this clone: One end of the junction varies from germline; a read error may be responsible. The chain has TRBV2 and TRBJ2-5; D tentatively reads TRBD1 or TRBD2 (6 bases each). The germline CDR1 and CDR2 sequences are SNHLY and FYNNEI. The CDR3 totals 12 residues. The CDR3 reads CAGSGGLETQYF. CDR3 sequence (DNA): TGTGCCGGCAGTGGGGGGCTAGAGACCCAGTACTTC.

As concerns this clone: The sample contains more than one DNA sequence encoding this CDR3. The genes are TRBV19 and TRBJ2-7, with D perhaps matching TRBD2 (7 bases). Trimming took 3 bases from V and 3 from J, leaving 12 bases between them. The CDR3 totals 14 residues. Germline V CDR1 and CDR2: LNHDA, SQIVND (reference sequence). This chain's CDR3 is CASSIAGAVYEQYF. The CDR3 DNA reads as TGTGCCAGTAGTATTGCGGGGGCGGTCTACGAGCAGTACTTC.

V gene TRBV28 combines with J gene TRBJ1-5, with 10 bases matching TRBD1. V lost 2 bases to trimming and J lost 6 bases; unmatched junction nucleotides: 1. CDR1 and CDR2 (germline): MDHEN, SYDVKM. This CDR3 spans 14 amino acids. CDR3: CASSLRTGGQPQHF. Here the CDR3 DNA reads TGTGCCAGCAGTTTAAGGACAGGGGGTCAGCCCCAGCATTTT.

The chain links TRBV7-3 to TRBJ2-3; TRBD1 matches at 8 bases. The CDR3 runs 14 residues. V lost 5 bases and J lost 2; bases outside the gene matches: 3. The germline gives CDR1 SGHTA, CDR2 FQGTGA. The CDR3 bases are TGTGCCAGCAGCCCGGACAGGGACACAGATACGCAGTATTTT. Translated: CASSPDRDTDTQYF.

This clone was counted between two and nine times. The V call is TRBV7-3, the J call TRBJ1-2; maybe TRBD1 (5 bases). With 0 bases removed from V and 5 bases from J, the gap between germline ends came to 10 bases. The CDR3 totals 14 residues. Germline assignment: CDR1 SGHTA and CDR2 FQGTGA. The CDR3 region has the DNA TGTGCCAGCAGCTTAACAGGGGCGGAGTATGGCTACACCTTC. Residues: CASSLTGAEYGYTF.

This clone occurred a few times. The junction and the germline gene differ at one end; a read error may be behind it. V gene TRBV29-1 combines with J gene TRBJ2-7, with 7 bases matching TRBD2. From germline, CDR1 is SQVTM and CDR2 ANQGSEA. This CDR3 contains 10 residues. CDR3 coding DNA: TGCAGCGTTCCTGAGACTAGCTTATTCTTC. It translates to CSVPETSLFF.

V is TRBV30 and J is TRBJ2-7; unclear D gene. Trimming cost V 2 bases and J 0 bases, with 8 bases left between them. The CDR3 is made up of 13 amino acids. The germline gives CDR1 GTSNPN, CDR2 SVGIG (reference sequence). The CDR3 sequence: CAWSLGDSYEQYF. The CDR3 region has the DNA TGTGCCTGGAGTCTCGGAGACTCCTACGAGCAGTACTTC.

This clone appeared a single time. CDR3 sequence: CAISATGTNEKLFF. The CDR3 nucleotides are TGTGCCATCAGCGCGACAGGGACTAATGAAAAACTGTTTTTT. The rearrangement joins TRBV10-3 to TRBJ1-4; TRBD1 matches at 7 bases. Germline V lookup: CDR1 ENHRY, CDR2 SYGVKD. V shed 6 bases and J 2 bases; nucleotides not matched to a gene: 3. This CDR3 is 14 amino acids long.

The V call is TRBV9, the J call TRBJ2-1, with 11 nucleotides matching TRBD2. With V trimmed by 0 bases and J by 8 bases, 22 bases remained unmatched. This CDR3 comprises 21 residues. Germline V gene lookup returns CDR1 SGDLS and CDR2 YYNGEE. DNA of the CDR3: TGTGCCAGCAGCGTAGATGGACTAGCGGGCTCCCGGAGGAGTGAGTTCGATGAGCAGTTCTTC. Amino acids: CASSVDGLAGSRRSEFDEQFF.

The chain has TRBV15 and TRBJ1-1; D possibly corresponds to TRBD1 (5 bases). This CDR3 has 15 amino acids. Trimming removed 3 bases at V and 5 bases at J, with 16 bases between. Germline values: CDR1 LNHNV, CDR2 YYDKDF (reference sequence). The CDR3 DNA reads as TGTGCCACCAGCAGGACCAGGGCCCTGAGGACTGAAGCTTTCTTT. This encodes CATSRTRALRTEAFF.

CDR3 DNA sequence: TGTGCCAGCAGCTTAGCGCTAGTTGGTGAGCAGTTCTTC. This translates into CASSLALVGEQFF. This sequence joins TRBV7-2 and TRBJ2-1, with D hard to call. V lost 0 bases, J lost 9 bases, and 9 bases lay in between. Germline CDR1 reads SGHTA; CDR2 reads FQGNSA. The CDR3 spans 13 residues.

The J gene is TRBJ2-4, the V gene TRBV28, with D perhaps TRBD1 (5 bases). The germline gives CDR1 MDHEN, CDR2 SYDVKM. Trimming removed 5 bases from V and 9 bases from J, with 8 bases in between. This CDR3 has 11 residues. CDR3 nucleotides: TGTGCCAGCAGTACAGGAGCCATTCAGTACTTC. Translated, it gives CASSTGAIQYF.

This clone appeared a few times. CDR3 nucleotides: TGCGCCAGCAGCTTACAGGGGGTTACCTACAATGAGCAGTTCTTC. It codes for CASSLQGVTYNEQFF. J is TRBJ2-1 and V is TRBV5-1; 8 nucleotides line up with TRBD1. Per germline, CDR1 SGHRS and CDR2 YFSETQ. The CDR3 extends over 15 amino acids. V was clipped by 2 bases and J by 2 bases; unmatched bases: 3.

The chain couples TRBV29-1 to TRBJ2-2; TRBD1 matches 7 bases. J was trimmed by 0 bases and V by 7 bases; bases with no gene match: 5. The CDR3 is 14 residues long. CDR1 and CDR2 from the germline V gene are SQVTM and ANQGSEA. The CDR3 DNA reads TGCAGCGCAGTAGGGACAGCGAACACCGGGGAGCTGTTTTTT. This sequence encodes CSAVGTANTGELFF.